A single sample is the source of the 32 T cell receptor beta chains below, sequenced in a study of cytomegalovirus exposure and HLA in healthy donors. The PCR contained 60 Vbeta and 13 Jbeta primers. Here immunoSEQ multiplex PCR was the method, and the copy in TCRdb shows in-frame clones only, minus some. The repertoire holds about 140,000 clones, with more than 75% as singletons. Sequences were obtained from PBMCs. These receptor sequences come from a man aged 40-50 years in good health and CMV-seronegative.

CDR3: CASSLMAGSTDTQYF. The CDR3 DNA is TGTGCCAGCAGCTTAATGGCAGGGAGCACAGATACGCAGTATTTT. The genes are TRBV7-3 and TRBJ2-3; possibly TRBD1 for D (5 bases). The CDR3 extends over 15 amino acids. V lost 1 base to trimming and J lost 0 bases, with 8 bases between them. Germline CDR1 SGHTA, CDR2 FQGTGA.

The J gene is TRBJ2-5, the V gene TRBV4-1; 8 bases are shared with TRBD2. This CDR3 region has 15 residues. Germline loops: CDR1 MGHRA, CDR2 YSYEKL. Losses at the gene ends were 2 bases for V and 0 bases for J; bases not matched to a gene: 2. DNA for the CDR3: TGCGCCAGCAGCCAATCCGGGGGGGACCAAGAGACCCAGTACTTC. Its protein product is CASSQSGGDQETQYF.

V gene TRBV9 combines with J gene TRBJ2-1, with TRBD2 matching over 10 bases. The CDR3 length is 15 residues. Germline CDR1 and CDR2: SGDLS and YYNGEE. Germline trimming cut 3 bases from V and 8 bases from J; bases unmatched to any gene: 8. The CDR3 loop reads CASSAGLAVVDEQFF. In nucleotides, the CDR3 is TGTGCCAGCAGCGCTGGACTAGCGGTAGTAGATGAGCAGTTCTTC. The full variable domain, its missing parts supplied by reference TRBV9 and TRBJ2-1, is DSGVTQTPKHLITATGQRVTLRCSPRSGDLSVYWYQQSLDQGLQFLIQYYNGEERAKGNILERFSAQQFPDLHSELNLSSLELGDSALYFCASSAGLAVVDEQFFGPGTRLTVL.

The chain couples TRBV4-2 to TRBJ2-1; 10 bases align to TRBD2. From germline, CDR1 is LGHNA and CDR2 YNFKEQ. Trimming removed 5 bases from V and 10 bases from J; junction bases left unmatched: 17. This CDR3 is built from 17 residues. The chain's CDR3 is CASSEHPPSGRLWEQFF. The CDR3 nucleotides read TGTGCCAGCAGCGAACACCCCCCTAGCGGGAGACTGTGGGAGCAGTTCTTC.

This chain joins TRBV6-1 and TRBJ2-5; 7 bases fit TRBD1. Near its end, the DNA agrees better with TRBJ2-7, so the J call may be wrong. The germline CDR1 and CDR2 sequences are MNHNS and SASEGT. The CDR3 totals 13 residues. CDR3 DNA: TGTGCCAGCAGTGCCCGGACAGGTTACGAGCAGTACTTC. This translates into CASSARTGYEQYF.

This chain connects TRBV18 to TRBJ2-1; perhaps TRBD2 as D (7 bases). Germline V gene lookup returns CDR1 KGHSH and CDR2 LQKENI. The CDR3 is 17 residues long. Trimming stripped 5 bases from V and 7 bases from J, with 24 bases between. This CDR3 reads CASSTVGGGHIGNEQFF. The DNA of the CDR3 is TGTGCCAGCTCAACGGTTGGGGGGGGCCATATAGGAAATGAGCAGTTCTTC.

The chain employs TRBV7-3 and TRBJ2-7; no reliable D call. The CDR3 is 13 amino acids. Trimming left V 11 bases short and J 2 bases short, with 16 bases between. In germline, CDR1 is SGHTA, CDR2 FQGTGA. For the CDR3, the DNA is TGTGCCCCCCGGCAGTCGGAGACCTACGAGCAGTACTTC. Protein: CAPRQSETYEQYF.

The CDR3 DNA is TGCAGCGTTGCACAGGGGGACGAAAAACTGTTTTTT. Translation gives CSVAQGDEKLFF. This chain joins TRBV29-1 and TRBJ1-4; TRBD1 aligns across 8 bases. Germline V gives CDR1 SQVTM, CDR2 ANQGSEA. The CDR3 runs 12 residues. V dropped 4 bases and J dropped 8; count of bases not matched to a gene: 3. The variable domain in full, with the rest retrieved from reference TRBV29-1 and TRBJ1-4, is SAVISQKPSRDICQRGTSLTIQCQVDSQVTMMFWYRQQPGQSLTLIATANQGSEATYESGFVIDKFPISRPNLTFSTLTVSNMSPEDSSIYLCSVAQGDEKLFFGSGTQLSVL.

The rearrangement links TRBV11-2 to TRBJ1-6; D is ambiguous. The V end was cut by 7 bases, the J end by 9 bases, with 19 bases between. This CDR3 is 15 amino acids long. Germline-derived CDR1 and CDR2 are SGHAT and FQNNGV. As DNA, the CDR3 is TGTGCCAGCACCCCTGGCCTAGCTTCCCCTTCACCCCTCCACTTT. Translating gives CASTPGLASPSPLHF.

This clone was observed a single time. The chain employs TRBV6-7 and TRBJ1-2; the D is unclear. TRBV6-7 is an ORF for which the function is uncertain. The ends were cut back, 7 bases at V and 6 bases at J, with 39 bases in the middle. The CDR3 has 21 residues. The CDR3 spells CASNVLGDTGWWRLERDGYTF. The CDR3 coding sequence is TGTGCCAGCAATGTCTTAGGAGATACGGGATGGTGGAGACTTGAAAGAGATGGCTACACCTTC.

Points on this clone: The sample has other DNA sequences that encode this CDR3 too. The V gene is TRBV30, the J gene TRBJ2-7; the D gene is possibly TRBD2 (5 bases). In germline, CDR1 is GTSNPN, CDR2 SVGIG (reference sequence). V lost 0 bases and J lost 3, with 6 bases in between. CDR3 length: 12 amino acids. The CDR3 here is CAWSVGGYEQYF. The DNA of the CDR3 is TGTGCCTGGAGTGTAGGAGGCTACGAGCAGTACTTC.

This clone was observed a few times. The chain recombines TRBV5-4 with TRBJ2-3; no clear D. The CDR3 is 14 amino acids. Between the trimmed V and J ends, which lost 4 bases and 0 bases, there was a span of 9 bases. Per germline, CDR1 SGHNT and CDR2 YYREEE (reference sequence). This chain's CDR3 is CASSARTSTDTQYF. The CDR3 DNA reads TGTGCCAGCAGCGCCCGCACTAGCACAGATACGCAGTATTTT.

There are a few counts of this clone. The V and J genes are TRBV11-2 and TRBJ1-1; D uncertain. V was trimmed by 1 base and J by 6 bases, leaving 9 bases between them. Germline V gene lookup returns CDR1 SGHAT and CDR2 FQNNGV. The CDR3 runs 13 residues. CDR3 sequence: CASSLGQRSEAFF. CDR3 bases: TGTGCCAGCAGCTTAGGACAACGCTCTGAAGCTTTCTTT.

This clone was observed a single time. The V call is TRBV6-5, the J call TRBJ1-5, with 8 bases identical to TRBD1. The CDR3 loop spans 14 amino acids. Losses at the gene ends were 6 bases for V and 9 bases for J; bases not matched to a gene: 10. CDR1 and CDR2 (germline): MNHEY, SVGAGI. CDR3 region: CASSSQGAARPQHF. The DNA for the CDR3 is TGTGCCAGCAGCTCTCAGGGGGCCGCCCGGCCCCAGCATTTT.

The V call is TRBV6-1, the J call TRBJ1-2; D ambiguous. This CDR3 is 12 amino acids long. Germline V gene data show CDR1 as MNHNS and CDR2 as SASEGT. V was trimmed by 2 bases and J by 9 bases, leaving 10 bases between them. The CDR3 region is CASSELKRRYTF. CDR3 sequence (DNA): TGTGCCAGCAGTGAATTGAAGCGGCGCTACACCTTC.

The chain employs TRBV6-4 and TRBJ2-3, with D perhaps TRBD1 (6 bases). The CDR3 runs 15 residues. The germline V and J ends were trimmed by 0 bases and 0 bases, with 7 bases remaining between them. CDR1 is MRHNA, CDR2 SNTAGT, per germline. CDR3 nucleotides: TGTGCCAGCAGTGACTCGGGGGCTAGCACAGATACGCAGTATTTT. Translating it yields CASSDSGASTDTQYF.

The CDR3, as DNA: TGTGCCAGCAGTCAACCGGGACTAGCTGAGGAGACCCAGTACTTC. Protein product: CASSQPGLAEETQYF. This rearrangement joins TRBV27 to TRBJ2-5, with 9 bases aligning to TRBD2. The CDR3 runs to 15 residues. Losses at the gene ends were 5 bases for V and 5 bases for J; bases not matched to a gene: 9. CDR1 and CDR2 from the germline V gene are MNHEY and SMNVEV (reference sequence).

The chain has TRBV10-3 and TRBJ2-5; a possible D gene is TRBD1 (5 bases). The CDR3 runs 13 residues. Germline CDR1 ENHRY, CDR2 SYGVKD. Deletions cut 3 bases from V and 4 bases from J, with 9 bases between. The CDR3 bases are TGTGCCATCAGTGATCCCAGGGCAGAGACCCAGTACTTC. Its protein is CAISDPRAETQYF.

This clone was counted a few times. V usage is TRBV18 and J usage is TRBJ1-2; 7 bases line up with TRBD1. Germline V gene lookup returns CDR1 KGHSH and CDR2 LQKENI. The CDR3 covers 18 residues. V shed 4 bases, J shed 5 bases, and the junction held 19 bases outside the gene matches. In DNA form, the CDR3 reads TGTGCCAGCTCACGCGGCGGGACAGTAGGAGATCTTGGGTATGGCTACACCTTC. Translation: CASSRGGTVGDLGYGYTF.

This rearrangement joins TRBV27 to TRBJ2-7, with a tentative D call TRBD2 (5 bases). CDR1 and CDR2 (germline): MNHEY, SMNVEV (reference sequence). Trimming removed 8 bases from V and 0 bases from J, with 11 bases in between. CDR3 length: 13 amino acids. The CDR3 reads CASGRGLSYEQYF. The CDR3 DNA follows: TGTGCCAGCGGTCGAGGGCTCTCCTACGAGCAGTACTTC.

V and J are TRBV5-1 and TRBJ2-1, with 9 bases that match TRBD2. The length of the CDR3 is 14 residues. Germline loops: CDR1 SGHRS, CDR2 YFSETQ. Germline trimming cut 0 bases from V and 5 bases from J; bases unmatched to any gene: 0. CDR3 protein: CASSLASGNNEQFF. Written as DNA, the CDR3 is TGCGCCAGCAGCTTGGCTAGCGGGAACAATGAGCAGTTCTTC.

The chain employs TRBV5-6 and TRBJ2-3; D perhaps matches TRBD1 (5 bases). V shed 3 bases and J shed 4 bases, with 9 bases lying between them. CDR1 and CDR2 from the germline V gene are SGHDT and YYEEEE. This CDR3 comprises 13 residues. This CDR3 is CASSSTGSDTQYF. Here the CDR3 DNA reads TGTGCCAGCAGCTCTACAGGCTCAGATACGCAGTATTTT. Complete variable domain (other parts from reference TRBV5-6 and TRBJ2-3): DAGVTQSPTHLIKTRGQQVTLRCSPKSGHDTVSWYQQALGQGPQFIFQYYEEEERQRGNFPDRFSGHQFPNYSSELNVNALLLGDSALYLCASSSTGSDTQYFGPGTRLTVL.

This clone was found once. The rearrangement links TRBV6-1 to TRBJ2-2; 11 nucleotides agree with TRBD2. Losses at the gene ends were 4 bases for V and 4 bases for J; bases not matched to a gene: 8. Germline V gene lookup returns CDR1 MNHNS and CDR2 SASEGT. The CDR3 contains 17 residues. The CDR3 sequence: CASSALGLADFTGELFF. CDR3 coding DNA: TGTGCCAGCAGTGCATTGGGACTAGCGGATTTCACCGGGGAGCTGTTTTTT.

The genes are TRBV27 and TRBJ2-7; TRBD2 aligns across 12 bases. The V and J ends lost 0 bases and 6 bases, in that order; junction bases with no gene match: 9. The CDR3 length is 17 residues. CDR1 MNHEY and CDR2 SMNVEV come from the germline V gene (reference sequence). The CDR3 sequence: CASSLSASGRAWIEQYF. CDR3 nucleotide sequence: TGTGCCAGCAGTTTATCGGCTAGCGGGAGGGCCTGGATCGAGCAGTACTTC.

The rearrangement uses TRBV19 and TRBJ2-3; a weak D match, TRBD2 (6 bases). The length of the CDR3 is 16 residues. V was cut by 4 bases and J by 6 bases, with 20 bases left in between. Per the germline V gene, CDR1 is LNHDA and CDR2 is SQIVND (reference sequence). CDR3 amino acids: CASSTYHLATLDTQYF. CDR3 bases: TGTGCCAGTAGTACCTACCACCTAGCGACCTTGGATACGCAGTATTTT.

J is TRBJ2-1 and V is TRBV28, with TRBD1 identical over 11 bases. The CDR3 covers 15 residues. After removal of 2 bases from V and 7 bases from J, the junction contained 4 bases not matched to a gene. The germline CDR1 and CDR2 sequences are MDHEN and SYDVKM. CDR3 nucleotides: TGTGCCAGCAGTTTACAGGGGACAGGGGGAAATGAGCAGTTCTTC. It yields the protein CASSLQGTGGNEQFF.

The chain uses TRBV7-9 and TRBJ2-7; no firm D call. Per germline, CDR1 SEHNR and CDR2 FQNEAQ (reference sequence). V dropped 7 bases and J dropped 4 bases, with 14 bases sitting between them. The CDR3 covers 13 residues. In nucleotides, the CDR3 is TGTGCCAGCAACAATCAGGAATTTTACGAGCAGTACTTC. Translating it yields CASNNQEFYEQYF. Supplemented by reference TRBV7-9 and TRBJ2-7, the full variable domain reads DTGVSQNPRHKITKRGQNVTFRCDPISEHNRLYWYRQTLGQGPEFLTYFQNEAQLEKSRLLSDRFSAERPKGSFSTLEIQRTEQGDSAMYLCASNNQEFYEQYFGPGTRLTVT.

Concerning this clone: The CDR3 does not close with the conserved phenylalanine or tryptophan, likely indicating a read error. No DNA is shown, since the ends of the CDR3 on it are uncertain; the CDR3 is the one TCRdb lists. The rearrangement links TRBV7-9 to TRBJ2-7; TRBD2 is the table's D call and was not checked against the DNA. Ends included, the CDR3 has 12 residues. Germline V gene lookup returns CDR1 SEHNR and CDR2 FQNEAQ (reference sequence). Here the CDR3 reads CASSLGLGTFLL.

The chain couples TRBV21-1 to TRBJ2-3; the table's D gene call, TRBD1, was not cross checked with the DNA. TRBV21-1 is classified as a pseudogene. The CDR3 is 17 amino acids. The CDR3 region is CASSKVSPGQCTDTQYF. Here the CDR3 DNA reads TGTGCCAGCAGCAAAGTGAGCCCGGGACAGTGCACAGATACGCAGTATTTT.

The chain recombines TRBV9 with TRBJ2-5; 10 nucleotides align to TRBD2. The germline CDR1 and CDR2 sequences are SGDLS and YYNGEE. The CDR3 covers 15 residues. The junction had 3 bases not matched to a gene; V was cut back by 2 bases and J by 2 bases. This CDR3 is CASSVLAGVQETQYF. CDR3 sequence (DNA): TGTGCCAGCAGCGTGCTAGCGGGGGTTCAAGAGACCCAGTACTTC.

A note on this clone: The junction departs from germline at one end; a sequencing error may be responsible. This chain uses TRBV6-1 with TRBJ2-4, with 10 bases aligning to TRBD2. Germline CDR1 MNHNS, CDR2 SASEGT. The CDR3 loop spans 19 amino acids. DNA of the CDR3: TGTGCCAGCAGTGACCCGGGACTAGCGCGAGCTCTAGCCAAAAACAGTCAGTACTTC. It specifies CASSDPGLARALAKNSQYF.

The rearrangement joins TRBV28 to TRBJ2-7, with 9 nucleotides matching TRBD1. The germline gives CDR1 MDHEN, CDR2 SYDVKM. The CDR3 runs 14 residues. Trimming at V came to 8 bases and at J to 2 bases, leaving 7 bases not matched to a gene. The CDR3, as DNA: TGTGCCAGCGGTACGGGACAGGGACCCTACGAGCAGTACTTC. Protein: CASGTGQGPYEQYF.